The following is a T cell receptor beta chain sequence with its context. Its target is unknown. The data stem from a study of OX40 agonist ivuxolimab in advanced cancers. Patients with autoimmune history or systemic immunosuppression were excluded. General study findings and limits: In the 0.1 to 3.0 mg/kg range, CD4+ and CD8+ blood T cells had expanded clonally by week 6. Part of the nonresponder group also had normalized T-cell clonal expansion that was low.

V lost 4 bases to trimming and J lost 0 bases, with 8 bases between them. Germline CDR1 and CDR2: SEHNR and FQNEAQ (reference sequence). This CDR3 has 14 amino acids. Profiling relied on immunoSEQ multiplex PCR, and the TCRdb table lists in-frame clones only, not all of them. The table records approximately 74,000 clones, roughly 90% of them present only once. The genes are TRBV7-9 and TRBJ2-3, with no clear D. The TCR was taken from an adult with an advanced solid tumor such as melanoma, head and neck, liver or kidney cancer. Sequencing was performed on CD4+ or CD8+ T cells sorted from blood, taken in a trial of the OX40 agonist ivuxolimab. Here the CDR3 DNA reads TGTGCCAGCAGCTATGACCGTAGCACAGATACGCAGTATTTT. Its translation: CASSYDRSTDTQYF.